The rows below give T cell receptor beta chains drawn from one sample of a study of blood T cell repertoires in COVID-19. Profiled with immunoSEQ multiplex PCR; TCRdb holds only in-frame clones, not every one. Seen here are fewer than 350,000 clones, about 89% observed once, and the top ten hold around 8.8%. The sample consisted of peripheral blood. These receptors all stem from a man aged 35 to 55 with active or convalescent COVID-19. Both conserved end residues are part of each CDR3. Fields, in order: V gene, clone size, J gene, D gene, CDR3 DNA, CDR3 protein. The D gene is left open where the match is weak. The size field is filled for only some rows; it gives once, few, many or a size class.

TRBV28	-	TRBJ1-6	TRBD1	TGTGCCAGCAGTGCGGGGACAGGAATTGGCTCACCCCTCCACTTT	CASSAGTGIGSPLHF
TRBV7-9	-	TRBJ2-7	TRBD2	TGTGCCAGCAGTTCCTATACTAGCGGGAGGCCCGGCGAGCAGTACTTC	CASSSYTSGRPGEQYF
TRBV20-1	-	TRBJ2-4	-	TGCAGTGCTAGTCCGGGGGAGGGGGTCAAAAACATTCAGTACTTC	CSASPGEGVKNIQYF
TRBV10-2	-	TRBJ1-1	-	TGCGCCAGCAGTGACGGAGCTGTGGCCAACACTGAAGCTTTCTTT	CASSDGAVANTEAFF
TRBV14	-	TRBJ2-1	-	TGTGCCAGCAGCCAAGTCGGGGTTTCCTACAATGAGCAGTTCTTC	CASSQVGVSYNEQFF
TRBV5-5	-	TRBJ2-1	-	TGTGCCAGCAGCCAGGTGACAGGTTCAGATGAGCAGTTCTTC	CASSQVTGSDEQFF
TRBV2	-	TRBJ1-4	-	TGTGCCAGCAGTGACAGGCCGAATCCTAATGAAAAACTGTTTTTT	CASSDRPNPNEKLFF
TRBV30	-	TRBJ2-7	TRBD2	TGTGCCTGGAGCAGCGGGAGCTTGGCCTACGAGCAGTACTTC	CAWSSGSLAYEQYF
TRBV3-1/TRBV3-2	-	TRBJ2-7	TRBD2	TGTGCCAGCAGCCAAGAAGAGAGCGGGGGGCCTGCCTACGAGCAGTACTTC	CASSQEESGGPAYEQYF
TRBV4-1	-	TRBJ2-2	-	TGCGCCAGCAGCCAAGATCCGCGTTACACCGGGGAGCTGTTTTTT	CASSQDPRYTGELFF
TRBV29-1	-	TRBJ2-5	-	TGCAGCGTTGAGCCGGAGCGGGAGACCCAGTACTTC	CSVEPERETQYF
TRBV29-1	-	TRBJ2-7	TRBD1	TGCAGCGTTGAACAAACCGGGACAGGGCTTGACGAGCAGTACTTC	CSVEQTGTGLDEQYF
TRBV29-1	-	TRBJ2-1	-	TGCAGCGTTGAAGAGCAGGGTTACAATGAGCAGTTCTTC	CSVEEQGYNEQFF
TRBV15	-	TRBJ1-3	-	TGTGCCACCAGCGCGCTAAACACCATATATTTT	CATSALNTIYF
TRBV2	-	TRBJ2-7	-	TGTGCCAGCAATACAGGGTTCCACGAGCAGTACTTC	CASNTGFHEQYF
TRBV6-5	many	TRBJ1-1	-	TGTGCCTCCCGGGGCCAGGGGCGCACTGAAGCTTTCTTT	CASRGQGRTEAFF
TRBV11-2	-	TRBJ1-6	TRBD1	TGTGCCAGCAGCTTAGCGCCAGGGGGTTCACCCCTCCACTTT	CASSLAPGGSPLHF
TRBV6-5	few	TRBJ1-2	-	TGTGCCAGCAGTAGACCGGCAGATGGAGTCTATGGCTACACCTTC	CASSRPADGVYGYTF
TRBV27	few	TRBJ2-7	TRBD1	TGTGCCAGCAGTCAAAAAGGGGGCGCAGGGTACGAGCAGTACTTC	CASSQKGGAGYEQYF
TRBV5-1	-	TRBJ1-1	-	TGCGCCAGCAGCTTTCAAGGGGCAGGCACTGAAGCTTTCTTT	CASSFQGAGTEAFF
TRBV3-1/TRBV3-2	-	TRBJ1-3	-	TGTGCCAGCAGCCAAGATGTGGTTGAGGTCTCCACCATATATTTT	CASSQDVVEVSTIYF
TRBV2	-	TRBJ2-2	-	TGTGCCAGCAGTGAATCGGGGAACACCGGGGAGCTGTTTTTT	CASSESGNTGELFF
TRBV24-1	-	TRBJ1-2	-	TGTGCCACCAGTGATCCGGACATAGGGCATGGCTACACCTTC	CATSDPDIGHGYTF
TRBV15	-	TRBJ2-7	TRBD1	TGTGCCACCAGCAGAGATCTCCCGGGACAGGGCTCCTACGAGCAGTACTTC	CATSRDLPGQGSYEQYF
TRBV4-2	-	TRBJ1-4	TRBD1	TGTGCCAGCAGCCAAGGGACGGCAACAGGACAGGGTGGAGAAAAACTGTTTTTT	CASSQGTATGQGGEKLFF
TRBV20-1	-	TRBJ2-3	-	TGCAGTGTCCCGTACGGGGATACGCAGTATTTT	CSVPYGDTQYF
TRBV5-4	-	TRBJ2-7	TRBD2	TGTGCCAGCAGCTTGCGGGCGGGGGGCGCTCAGTACTTC	CASSLRAGGAQYF
TRBV7-3	-	TRBJ2-1	TRBD2	TGTGCCAGCAGTTTTAGCGGGGGGGCCTACAATGAGCAGTTCTTC	CASSFSGGAYNEQFF
TRBV19	-	TRBJ2-7	TRBD2	TGTGCCAGTAGTATGGGGGGGGTGAGCGAGCAGTACTTC	CASSMGGVSEQYF
TRBV6-5	-	TRBJ1-4	-	TGTGCCAGCAGTTACGGAAGGGGCACTAATGAAAAACTGTTTTTT	CASSYGRGTNEKLFF
TRBV5-1	-	TRBJ2-7	TRBD2	TGCGCCAGCAGCCTGGGTCCAGGGAGGGACGAGCAGTACTTC	CASSLGPGRDEQYF
TRBV5-4	-	TRBJ2-1	TRBD2	TGTGCCAGCAGCTTGCGCAGTGGACTAGCGGGGACCAATGAGCAGTTCTTC	CASSLRSGLAGTNEQFF
TRBV9	-	TRBJ2-2	TRBD1	TGTGCCAGCAGCGACCCCACGGGGACAGGCCGGGGTAGCGGGGAGCTGTTTTTT	CASSDPTGTGRGSGELFF
TRBV5-1	-	TRBJ1-1	-	TGCGCCAGCAGCGTGGGGCATGGGGCCGATGAAGCTTTCTTT	CASSVGHGADEAFF
TRBV7-3	-	TRBJ2-1	-	TGTGCCAGCTCTGGAGGGAATGAGCAGTTCTTC	CASSGGNEQFF
TRBV24-1	-	TRBJ2-2	-	TGTGCCACCAGCCCCGGGGACACCGGGGAGCTGTTTTTT	CATSPGDTGELFF